The next 30 T cell receptor beta chains were all read from a single sample in a study of OX40 agonist ivuxolimab in advanced cancers. Here immunoSEQ multiplex PCR was the method, and the copy in TCRdb shows in-frame clones only, minus some. The sample carries 53,000 or so clones, about 88% recorded once. The specimen comprised CD4+ or CD8+ T cells sorted from blood, sampled in a trial of the OX40 agonist ivuxolimab. All receptors derive from an adult with an advanced solid tumor such as melanoma, head and neck, liver or kidney cancer.

A single count supports this clone. The chain recombines TRBV7-3 with TRBJ2-7; D might be TRBD1 or TRBD2, each matching 5 bases. The CDR3 length is 15 residues. Trimming pared 4 bases from V and 2 bases from J, leaving 15 bases between. Germline V gene lookup returns CDR1 SGHTA and CDR2 FQGTGA. The CDR3 sequence: CASSSYPGTTYEQYF. CDR3 coding DNA: TGTGCCAGCAGCTCCTACCCGGGGACGACCTACGAGCAGTACTTC.

CDR3 region: CASSQEGEAETQYF. For the CDR3, the DNA is TGCGCCAGCAGCCAAGAAGGGGAAGCTGAGACCCAGTACTTC. The chain joins TRBV4-1 to TRBJ2-5, with a weak D call TRBD1 (5 bases). The CDR3 runs to 14 residues. Germline CDR1 is MGHRA and CDR2 is YSYEKL. Trimming took 0 bases from V and 5 from J, leaving 10 bases between them.

The chain carries TRBV4-2 and TRBJ1-2; 7 bases align to TRBD1. J was trimmed by 4 bases and V by 0 bases; bases with no gene match: 5. CDR1 and CDR2 from the germline V gene are LGHNA and YNFKEQ. CDR3 size: 15 residues. The CDR3 here is CASSQDSQGVYGYTF. Here the CDR3 DNA reads TGTGCCAGCAGCCAAGATTCCCAGGGGGTCTATGGCTACACCTTC.

This clone was detected a few times. The rearrangement joins TRBV7-9 to TRBJ1-4; no reliable D call. V was pared by 0 bases and J by 11 bases, with 13 bases between. This CDR3 is 14 amino acids long. CDR1 SEHNR and CDR2 FQNEAQ come from the germline V gene (reference sequence). The CDR3 loop reads CASSLASYSGKLFF. The CDR3 DNA reads TGTGCCAGCAGCTTAGCGTCATATTCGGGGAAACTGTTTTTT. Variable domain in full (rest from reference TRBV7-9 and TRBJ1-4): DTGVSQNPRHKITKRGQNVTFRCDPISEHNRLYWYRQTLGQGPEFLTYFQNEAQLEKSRLLSDRFSAERPKGSFSTLEIQRTEQGDSAMYLCASSLASYSGKLFFGSGTQLSVL.

Written as DNA, the CDR3 is TGTGCCAGCAGTGTCGAACAGTACGGGAACACTGAAGCTTTCTTT. Translating it yields CASSVEQYGNTEAFF. This rearrangement joins TRBV6-1 to TRBJ1-1; D gene ambiguous. The germline gives CDR1 MNHNS, CDR2 SASEGT. V was clipped by 4 bases and J by 1 base, with 13 bases between them. The CDR3 consists of 15 residues.

This chain links TRBV5-5 with TRBJ2-7; 8 bases match TRBD1. Trimming removed 5 bases from V and 0 bases from J; junction bases left unmatched: 10. The CDR3 is made up of 16 amino acids. Germline CDR1 and CDR2: SGHKS and YYEKEE (reference sequence). As DNA, the CDR3 is TGTGCCAGCAGTCGCGAGGGGACAGGCGTCTCCTACGAGCAGTACTTC. As protein: CASSREGTGVSYEQYF. The variable domain in full, completed from reference TRBV5-5 and TRBJ2-7, reads DAGVTQSPTHLIKTRGQQVTLRCSPISGHKSVSWYQQVLGQGPQFIFQYYEKEERGRGNFPDRFSARQFPNYSSELNVNALLLGDSALYLCASSREGTGVSYEQYFGPGTRLTVT.

The chain has TRBV29-1 and TRBJ2-1; TRBD2 matches 7 bases. The CDR3 has 15 residues. The trim removed 6 bases at V and 4 bases at J, leaving 12 bases unmatched. The V gene's germline CDR1 is SQVTM and CDR2 ANQGSEA. Here the CDR3 reads CSVRNRLAFYNEQFF. The CDR3 DNA is TGCAGCGTCCGAAATAGACTAGCATTTTACAATGAGCAGTTCTTC.

This chain connects TRBV5-4 to TRBJ1-1; D gene uncertain. This CDR3 region has 15 residues. Per germline, CDR1 SGHNT and CDR2 YYREEE (reference sequence). Deletions cut 4 bases from V and 1 base from J, with 14 bases between. The CDR3, as DNA: TGTGCCAGCAGCCCACTAGGCCCTGGGAACACTGAAGCTTTCTTT. Amino acids: CASSPLGPGNTEAFF. Full variable domain (rest looked up from reference TRBV5-4 and TRBJ1-1): ETGVTQSPTHLIKTRGQQVTLRCSSQSGHNTVSWYQQALGQGPQFIFQYYREEENGRGNFPPRFSGLQFPNYSSELNVNALELDDSALYLCASSPLGPGNTEAFFGQGTRLTVV.

The J gene is TRBJ1-1, the V gene TRBV27; D gene unclear. This CDR3 has 13 residues. The V gene's germline CDR1 is MNHEY and CDR2 SMNVEV (reference sequence). V was pared by 3 bases and J by 1 base, with 6 bases between. The CDR3 spells CASSLTRNTEAFF. CDR3 DNA sequence: TGTGCCAGCAGTTTGACAAGGAACACTGAAGCTTTCTTT.

The gene calls are TRBV5-4 and TRBJ1-2, with unresolved D. The germline V and J ends were trimmed by 2 bases and 8 bases, with 10 bases remaining between them. The length of the CDR3 is 12 residues. The V gene's germline CDR1 is SGHNT and CDR2 YYREEE (reference sequence). CDR3 protein: CASSLSQVGYTF. Here the CDR3 DNA reads TGTGCCAGCAGCTTAAGTCAGGTCGGCTACACCTTC.

Regarding this clone: An end of the junction does not agree with germline; a read error may underlie this. Other DNA sequences within the sample encode an identical CDR3. This chain links TRBV28 with TRBJ2-3; perhaps D is TRBD1 or TRBD2 (7 bases each). CDR3 length: 17 amino acids. Germline V lookup: CDR1 MDHEN, CDR2 SYDVKM. In nucleotides, the CDR3 is TGTGCCAGTAGTTGGGAGGGACGGACAGGAAGCACAGATACGCAGTATTTT. Protein: CASSWEGRTGSTDTQYF.

The chain uses TRBV28 and TRBJ1-6, with TRBD1 as a possible D gene (6 bases). V shed 6 bases and J shed 10 bases, with 13 bases lying between them. Looked up from germline, CDR1 is MDHEN and CDR2 is SYDVKM. The CDR3 spans 13 residues. CDR3 nucleotides: TGTGCCAGCAGGTCGGGGGCCGGCTCACCCCTCCACTTT. Translated: CASRSGAGSPLHF.

This clone appeared a single time. The J gene is TRBJ2-2, the V gene TRBV5-4; perhaps TRBD1 as D (6 bases). In germline, CDR1 is SGHNT, CDR2 YYREEE (reference sequence). V dropped 5 bases and J dropped 1 base, with 12 bases sitting between them. This CDR3 comprises 15 residues. The CDR3 protein is CASRTGTMNTGELFF. The DNA for the CDR3 is TGTGCCAGCAGGACCGGGACAATGAACACCGGGGAGCTGTTTTTT.

V is TRBV27 and J is TRBJ2-3, with 10 bases lining up with TRBD1. Germline V gives CDR1 MNHEY, CDR2 SMNVEV (reference sequence). This CDR3 has 18 residues. With 4 bases clipped from V and 6 bases from J, the junction kept 16 bases outside the gene matches. The CDR3: CASSSKPGQGSPRDTQYF. The CDR3 region has the DNA TGTGCCAGCAGTTCCAAGCCGGGACAGGGGAGCCCGCGGGATACGCAGTATTTT.

The chain recombines TRBV19 with TRBJ2-3, with 11 bases fitting TRBD2. CDR1 is LNHDA, CDR2 SQIVND, per germline (reference sequence). Trimming took 6 bases from V and 2 from J; bases not matched to a gene: 7. The CDR3 spans 16 residues. The DNA of the CDR3 is TGTGCCAGTAGGCCCCTGGGACTAGCGGACACAGATACGCAGTATTTT. It codes for CASRPLGLADTDTQYF.

The CDR3 DNA sequence: TGTGCCAGCAGTGAAGTGTCGGGGAACACTGAAGCTTTCTTT. It is translated as CASSEVSGNTEAFF. The chain uses TRBV6-1 and TRBJ1-1; no reliable D call. The length of the CDR3 is 14 residues. Trimming removed 1 base at V and 1 base at J, with 7 bases between. From germline, CDR1 is MNHNS and CDR2 SASEGT.

J is TRBJ1-5 and V is TRBV19; TRBD1 matches 9 bases. Germline CDR1 LNHDA, CDR2 SQIVND (reference sequence). The CDR3 sequence is 13 residues long. J was trimmed by 9 bases and V by 8 bases; bases with no gene match: 8. This CDR3 is CASVAGDRVPQHF. The CDR3 nucleotides are TGTGCCAGTGTTGCCGGGGACAGGGTGCCCCAGCATTTT.

This sequence joins TRBV15 and TRBJ1-5; no reliable D call. The V and J ends lost 1 base and 0 bases respectively, with 4 bases between them. CDR1 is LNHNV, CDR2 YYDKDF, per germline (reference sequence). This CDR3 spans 14 amino acids. CDR3 DNA: TGTGCCACCAGCAGAGGGAATAGCAATCAGCCCCAGCATTTT. Translated: CATSRGNSNQPQHF. Together with reference TRBV15 and TRBJ1-5, the CDR3 gives the full variable domain: DAMVIQNPRYQVTQFGKPVTLSCSQTLNHNVMYWYQQKSSQAPKLLFHYYDKDFNNEADTPDNFQSRRPNTSFCFLDIRSPGLGDTAMYLCATSRGNSNQPQHFGDGTRLSIL.

The chain joins TRBV2 to TRBJ2-3; D may be TRBD1 or TRBD2 (5 bases each). Germline CDR1 and CDR2: SNHLY and FYNNEI. Trimming pared 6 bases from V and 2 bases from J, leaving 9 bases between. The CDR3 covers 13 residues. The CDR3, as DNA: TGTGCCAGCAGGGGGGACGTCACAGATACGCAGTATTTT. It is translated as CASRGDVTDTQYF.

The chain combines TRBV10-1 with TRBJ2-3, with a weak D call TRBD1 (5 bases). Germline values: CDR1 WNHNN, CDR2 SYGVQD (reference sequence). V was pared by 3 bases and J by 4 bases, with 8 bases between. The CDR3 length is 13 residues. The DNA for the CDR3 is TGCGCCAGCAGTGACCAGGGTGCAGATACGCAGTATTTT. Encoded protein: CASSDQGADTQYF.

The chain employs TRBV4-1 and TRBJ1-6, with unresolved D. Between the trimmed V and J ends, which lost 4 bases and 4 bases, there was a span of 11 bases. The length of the CDR3 is 15 residues. Germline-derived CDR1 and CDR2 are MGHRA and YSYEKL. The chain's CDR3 is CASSRAEIYNSPLHF. The CDR3 DNA reads as TGCGCCAGCAGCCGGGCAGAGATATATAATTCACCCCTCCACTTT.

This rearrangement joins TRBV7-3 to TRBJ2-7; D remains unclear. This CDR3 region has 10 residues. Germline CDR1 is SGHTA and CDR2 is FQGTGA. V lost 5 bases, J lost 3 bases, and 2 bases lay in between. CDR3 in amino acids: CASSDYEQYF. The CDR3 DNA is TGTGCCAGCAGCGACTACGAGCAGTACTTC.

This clone was counted between two and nine times. The CDR3 DNA sequence: TGTGCCAGCAGCGTGGGGGGGCGCCCCACTGAAGCTTTCTTT. It is translated as CASSVGGRPTEAFF. The V and J genes are TRBV9 and TRBJ1-1; a possible D gene is TRBD1 (6 bases). CDR1 and CDR2 from the germline V gene are SGDLS and YYNGEE. Trimming shortened V by 2 bases and J by 4 bases, and 12 bases separated the two germline ends. This CDR3 is built from 14 residues.

This rearrangement joins TRBV6-1 to TRBJ1-6, with D unresolved. From germline, CDR1 is MNHNS and CDR2 SASEGT. The CDR3 loop spans 11 amino acids. V was shortened by 2 bases and J by 9 bases, with 2 bases between the two germline ends. CDR3 protein: CASSEISPLHF. The CDR3 bases are TGTGCCAGCAGTGAAATTTCACCCCTCCACTTT.

The chain recombines TRBV5-1 with TRBJ2-1; D might be TRBD2 (6 bases). The germline gives CDR1 SGHRS, CDR2 YFSETQ. Trimming pared 0 bases from V and 7 bases from J, leaving 17 bases between. This CDR3 is built from 16 residues. The CDR3 sequence is CASSLAPWDLSNEQFF. The DNA for the CDR3 is TGCGCCAGCAGCTTGGCCCCATGGGACTTGAGTAATGAGCAGTTCTTC. Together with reference TRBV5-1 and TRBJ2-1, the CDR3 gives the full variable domain: KAGVTQTPRYLIKTRGQQVTLSCSPISGHRSVSWYQQTPGQGLQFLFEYFSETQRNKGNFPGRFSGRQFSNSRSEMNVSTLELGDSALYLCASSLAPWDLSNEQFFGPGTRLTVL.

J is TRBJ2-3 and V is TRBV30; 7 bases are shared with TRBD1. Germline V gene sequence: CDR1 GTSNPN, CDR2 SVGIG (reference sequence). V shed 5 bases and J 5 bases; nucleotides not matched to a gene: 1. The CDR3 sequence is 11 residues long. CDR3 residues: CAWGTVDTQYF. The CDR3 nucleotides read TGTGCCTGGGGGACAGTAGATACGCAGTATTTT. The full variable domain, rest sourced from reference TRBV30 and TRBJ2-3, is SQTIHQWPATLVQPVGSPLSLECTVEGTSNPNLYWYRQAAGRGLQLLFYSVGIGQISSEVPQNLSASRPQDRQFILSSKKLLLSDSGFYLCAWGTVDTQYFGPGTRLTVL.

This clone has a single count. The V and J genes are TRBV5-1 and TRBJ2-3; 7 nucleotides agree with TRBD1. This CDR3 has 14 residues. The germline V gene encodes CDR1 SGHRS and CDR2 YFSETQ. Trimming cost V 6 bases and J 0 bases; bases outside gene matches: 4. CDR3 in DNA: TGCGCCAGCAAGGGGACAGTTAGCACAGATACGCAGTATTTT. Protein: CASKGTVSTDTQYF. The variable domain in full, completed from reference TRBV5-1 and TRBJ2-3, reads KAGVTQTPRYLIKTRGQQVTLSCSPISGHRSVSWYQQTPGQGLQFLFEYFSETQRNKGNFPGRFSGRQFSNSRSEMNVSTLELGDSALYLCASKGTVSTDTQYFGPGTRLTVL.

The chain employs TRBV7-9 and TRBJ2-7; maybe TRBD2 (7 bases). The V gene's germline CDR1 is SEHNR and CDR2 FQNEAQ (reference sequence). There are 11 residues in the CDR3. V lost 10 bases and J lost 6, with 13 bases in between. CDR3 sequence: CATEGGGEQYF. CDR3 DNA: TGTGCCACCGAAGGGGGGGGCGAGCAGTACTTC.

The genes are TRBV10-1 and TRBJ2-5; D is possibly TRBD1 (5 bases). Germline V CDR1 and CDR2: WNHNN, SYGVQD (reference sequence). CDR3 length: 13 residues. Trimming shortened V by 3 bases and J by 3 bases, and 8 bases separated the two germline ends. CDR3 amino acids: CASSDRTKETQYF. CDR3 coding DNA: TGCGCCAGCAGTGATCGGACAAAAGAGACCCAGTACTTC.

This CDR3 is CASRSRWRTSTDTQYF. In nucleotides, the CDR3 is TGTGCCAGCAGATCTCGATGGCGGACAAGCACAGATACGCAGTATTTT. The genes are TRBV11-1 and TRBJ2-3; maybe TRBD1 (5 bases). Germline lookup yields CDR1 SGHAT and CDR2 FQDESV (reference sequence). V lost 6 bases, J lost 0 bases, and 16 bases lay in between. The CDR3 is 16 residues long.